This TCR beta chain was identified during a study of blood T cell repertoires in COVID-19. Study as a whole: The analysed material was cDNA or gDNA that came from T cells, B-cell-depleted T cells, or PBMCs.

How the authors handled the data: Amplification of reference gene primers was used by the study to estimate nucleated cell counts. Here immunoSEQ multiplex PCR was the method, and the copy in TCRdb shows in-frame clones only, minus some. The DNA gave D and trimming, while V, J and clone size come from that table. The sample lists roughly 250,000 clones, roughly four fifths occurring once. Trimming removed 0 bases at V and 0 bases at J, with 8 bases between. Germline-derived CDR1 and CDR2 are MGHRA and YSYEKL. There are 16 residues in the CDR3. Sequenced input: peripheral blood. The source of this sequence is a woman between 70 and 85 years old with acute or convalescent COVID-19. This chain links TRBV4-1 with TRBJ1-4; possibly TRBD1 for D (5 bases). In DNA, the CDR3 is TGCGCCAGCAGCCAAGATGCGGGGGCAACTAATGAAAAACTGTTTTTT. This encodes CASSQDAGATNEKLFF.